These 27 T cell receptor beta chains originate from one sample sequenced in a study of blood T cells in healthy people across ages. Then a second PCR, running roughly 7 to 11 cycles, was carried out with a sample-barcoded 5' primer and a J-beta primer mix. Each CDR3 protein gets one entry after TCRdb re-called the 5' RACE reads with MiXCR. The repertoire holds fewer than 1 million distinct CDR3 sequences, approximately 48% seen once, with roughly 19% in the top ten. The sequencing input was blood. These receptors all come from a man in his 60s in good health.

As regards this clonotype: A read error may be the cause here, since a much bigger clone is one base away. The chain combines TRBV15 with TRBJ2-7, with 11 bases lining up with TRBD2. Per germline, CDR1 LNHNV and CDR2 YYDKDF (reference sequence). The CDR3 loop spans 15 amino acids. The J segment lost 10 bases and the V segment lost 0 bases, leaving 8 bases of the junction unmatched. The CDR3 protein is CATSRDQLAGAAQYF. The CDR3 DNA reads TGTGCCACCAGCAGAGATCAACTAGCGGGGGCTGCCCAGTACTTC.

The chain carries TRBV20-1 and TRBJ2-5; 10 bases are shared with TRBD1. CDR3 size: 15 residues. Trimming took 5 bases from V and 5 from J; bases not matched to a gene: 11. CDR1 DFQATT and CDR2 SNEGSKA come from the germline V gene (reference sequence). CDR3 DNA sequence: TGCAGTGCTCGACAGGGGGCGCGGGGTTGGGAGACCCAGTACTTC. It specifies CSARQGARGWETQYF.

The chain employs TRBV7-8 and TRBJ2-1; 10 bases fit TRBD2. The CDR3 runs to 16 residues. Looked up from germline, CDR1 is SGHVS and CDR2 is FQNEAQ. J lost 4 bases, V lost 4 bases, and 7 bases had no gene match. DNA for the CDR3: TGTGCCAGCAGCTCAGGAGCGGGGGGGCCGTACAATGAGCAGTTCTTC. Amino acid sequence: CASSSGAGGPYNEQFF. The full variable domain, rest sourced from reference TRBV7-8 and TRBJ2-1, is GAGVSQSPRYKVAKRGQDVALRCDPISGHVSLFWYQQALGQGPEFLTYFQNEAQLDKSGLPSDRFFAERPEGSVSTLKIQRTQQEDSAVYLCASSSGAGGPYNEQFFGPGTRLTVL.

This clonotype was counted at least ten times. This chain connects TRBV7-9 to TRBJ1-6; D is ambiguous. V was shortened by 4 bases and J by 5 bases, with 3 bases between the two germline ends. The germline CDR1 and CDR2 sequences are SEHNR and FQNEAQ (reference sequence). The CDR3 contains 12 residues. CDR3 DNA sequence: TGTGCCAGCAGCTGGGATAATTCACCCCTCCACTTT. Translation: CASSWDNSPLHF.

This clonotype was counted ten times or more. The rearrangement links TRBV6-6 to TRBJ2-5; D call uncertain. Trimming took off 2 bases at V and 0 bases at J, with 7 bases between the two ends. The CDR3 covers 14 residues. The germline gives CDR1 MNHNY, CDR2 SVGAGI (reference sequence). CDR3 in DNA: TGTGCCAGCAGTTACGACACTTACCAAGAGACCCAGTACTTC. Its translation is CASSYDTYQETQYF.

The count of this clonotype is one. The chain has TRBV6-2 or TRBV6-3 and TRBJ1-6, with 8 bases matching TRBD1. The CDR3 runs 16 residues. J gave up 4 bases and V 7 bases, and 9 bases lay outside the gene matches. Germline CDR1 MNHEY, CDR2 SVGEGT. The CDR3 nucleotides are TGTGCCAGCACCACACCAAACAGGGGGTATAATTCACCCCTCCACTTT. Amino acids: CASTTPNRGYNSPLHF.

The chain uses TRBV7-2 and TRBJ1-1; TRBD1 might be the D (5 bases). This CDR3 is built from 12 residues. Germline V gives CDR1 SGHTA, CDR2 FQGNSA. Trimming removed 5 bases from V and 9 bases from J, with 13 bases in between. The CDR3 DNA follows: TGTGCCAGCAGCGCCAGACAGAGTAAAGCTTTCTTT. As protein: CASSARQSKAFF.

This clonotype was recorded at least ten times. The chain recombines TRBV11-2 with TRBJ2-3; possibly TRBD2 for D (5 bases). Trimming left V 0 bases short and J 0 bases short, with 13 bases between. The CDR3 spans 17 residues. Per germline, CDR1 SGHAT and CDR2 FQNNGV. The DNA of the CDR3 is TGTGCCAGCAGCTTAGATATAGCGTCCTCTAGCACAGATACGCAGTATTTT. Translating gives CASSLDIASSSTDTQYF. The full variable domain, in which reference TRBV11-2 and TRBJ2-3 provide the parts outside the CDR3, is EAGVAQSPRYKIIEKRQSVAFWCNPISGHATLYWYQQILGQGPKLLIQFQNNGVVDDSQLPKDRFSAERLKGVDSTLKIQPAKLEDSAVYLCASSLDIASSSTDTQYFGPGTRLTVL.

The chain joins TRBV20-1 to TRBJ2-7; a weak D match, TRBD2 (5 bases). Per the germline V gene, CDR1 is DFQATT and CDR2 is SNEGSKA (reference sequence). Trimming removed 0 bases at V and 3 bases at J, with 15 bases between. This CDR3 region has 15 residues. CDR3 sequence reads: CSARDARLRVYEQYF. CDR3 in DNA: TGCAGTGCTAGAGATGCCAGGTTGAGGGTCTACGAGCAGTACTTC.

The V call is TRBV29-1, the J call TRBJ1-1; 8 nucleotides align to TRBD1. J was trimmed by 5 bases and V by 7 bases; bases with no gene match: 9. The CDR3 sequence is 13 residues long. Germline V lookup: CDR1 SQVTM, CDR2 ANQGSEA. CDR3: CSGRTGSLTEAFF. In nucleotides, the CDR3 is TGCAGCGGGAGGACAGGGAGCCTAACTGAAGCTTTCTTT.

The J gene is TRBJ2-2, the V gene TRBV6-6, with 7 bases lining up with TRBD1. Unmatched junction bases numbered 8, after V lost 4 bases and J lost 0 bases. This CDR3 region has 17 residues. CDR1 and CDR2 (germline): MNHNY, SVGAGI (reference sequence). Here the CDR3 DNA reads TGTGCCAGCAGTTTTCCGACAGGGTCGTCGAACACCGGGGAGCTGTTTTTT. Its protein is CASSFPTGSSNTGELFF.

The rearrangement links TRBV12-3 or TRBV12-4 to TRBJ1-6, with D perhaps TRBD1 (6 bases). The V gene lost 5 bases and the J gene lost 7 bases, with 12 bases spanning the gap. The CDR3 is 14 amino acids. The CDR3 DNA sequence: TGTGCCAGCAGTGGCGGGGGCAGGAATTCACCCCTCCACTTT. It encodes CASSGGGRNSPLHF.

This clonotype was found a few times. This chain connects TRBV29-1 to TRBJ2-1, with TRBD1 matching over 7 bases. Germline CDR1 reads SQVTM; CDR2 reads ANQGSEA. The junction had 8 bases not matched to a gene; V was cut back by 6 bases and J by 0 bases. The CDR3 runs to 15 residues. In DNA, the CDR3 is TGCAGCGTCGCCGGACAGGCGAGCTCCTACAATGAGCAGTTCTTC. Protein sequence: CSVAGQASSYNEQFF.

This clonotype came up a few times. DNA for the CDR3: TGTGCCAGTCGCCAACCCGGGCAGGGGTATGGCTACACCTTC. Its protein product is CASRQPGQGYGYTF. The chain links TRBV12-3 or TRBV12-4 to TRBJ1-2; possible D gene TRBD1, 6 bases. The V end lost 9 bases, the J end lost 5 bases, and 19 bases lay between the germline ends. This CDR3 region has 14 residues.

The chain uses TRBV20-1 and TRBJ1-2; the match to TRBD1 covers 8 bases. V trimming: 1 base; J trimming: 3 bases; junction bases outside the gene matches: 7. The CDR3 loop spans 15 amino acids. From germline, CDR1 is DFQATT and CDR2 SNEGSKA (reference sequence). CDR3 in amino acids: CSARASTGEDYGYTF. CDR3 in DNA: TGCAGTGCTAGAGCCTCGACAGGGGAAGACTATGGCTACACCTTC.

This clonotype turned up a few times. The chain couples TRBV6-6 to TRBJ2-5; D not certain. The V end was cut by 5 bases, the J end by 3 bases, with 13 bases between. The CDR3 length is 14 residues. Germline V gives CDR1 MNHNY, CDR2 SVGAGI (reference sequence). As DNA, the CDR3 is TGTGCCAGCAGTCCTACAAGTTTTAAAGAGACCCAGTACTTC. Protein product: CASSPTSFKETQYF.

Here the CDR3 DNA reads TGTGCCAGCAGCGCATCGACAGGGGCCGGGGCAACTAATGAAAAACTGTTTTTT. Its protein product is CASSASTGAGATNEKLFF. The rearrangement links TRBV7-8 to TRBJ1-4; 8 bases fit TRBD1. The CDR3 extends over 18 amino acids. Germline loops: CDR1 SGHVS, CDR2 FQNEAQ. The junction had 11 bases not matched to a gene; V was cut back by 5 bases and J by 0 bases.

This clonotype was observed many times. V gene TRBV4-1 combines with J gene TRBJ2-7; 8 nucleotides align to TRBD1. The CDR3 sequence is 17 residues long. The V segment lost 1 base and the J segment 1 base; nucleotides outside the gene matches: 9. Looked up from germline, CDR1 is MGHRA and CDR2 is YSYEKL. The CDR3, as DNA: TGCGCCAGCAGCCAAGGGATCTCCGGGACAGGATCCTACGAGCAGTACTTC. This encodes CASSQGISGTGSYEQYF.

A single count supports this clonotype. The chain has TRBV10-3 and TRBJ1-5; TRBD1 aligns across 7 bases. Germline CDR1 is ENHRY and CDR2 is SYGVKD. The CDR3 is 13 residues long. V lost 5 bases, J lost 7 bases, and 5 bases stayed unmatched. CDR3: CAISTPGGQPQHF. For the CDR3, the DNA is TGTGCCATCAGTACCCCAGGGGGGCAGCCCCAGCATTTT.

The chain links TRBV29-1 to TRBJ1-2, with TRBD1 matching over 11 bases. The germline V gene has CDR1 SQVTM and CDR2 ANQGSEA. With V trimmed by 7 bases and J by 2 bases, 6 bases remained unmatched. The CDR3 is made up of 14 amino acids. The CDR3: CSDSGQGGNYGYTF. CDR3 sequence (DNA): TGCAGCGATTCGGGACAGGGGGGCAACTATGGCTACACCTTC.

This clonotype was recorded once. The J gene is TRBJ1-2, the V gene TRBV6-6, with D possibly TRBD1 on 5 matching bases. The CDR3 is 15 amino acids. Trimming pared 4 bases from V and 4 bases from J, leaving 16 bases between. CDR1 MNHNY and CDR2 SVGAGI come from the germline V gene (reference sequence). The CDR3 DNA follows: TGTGCCAGCAGTTCCCGGGACCCCGAGGGCTATGGCTACACCTTC. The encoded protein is CASSSRDPEGYGYTF.

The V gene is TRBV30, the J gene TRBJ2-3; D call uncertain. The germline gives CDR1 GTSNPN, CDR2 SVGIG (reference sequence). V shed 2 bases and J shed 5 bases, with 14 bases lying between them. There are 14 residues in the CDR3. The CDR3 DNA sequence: TGTGCCTGGAGTTACGCCTCGGTGTTAGATACGCAGTATTTT. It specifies CAWSYASVLDTQYF.

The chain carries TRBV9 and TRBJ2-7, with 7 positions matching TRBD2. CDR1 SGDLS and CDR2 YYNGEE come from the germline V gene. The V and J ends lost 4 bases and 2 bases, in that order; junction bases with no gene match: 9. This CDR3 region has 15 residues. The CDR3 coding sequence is TGTGCCAGCAGCATCGAATCGGGACTAACCTACGAGCAGTACTTC. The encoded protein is CASSIESGLTYEQYF.

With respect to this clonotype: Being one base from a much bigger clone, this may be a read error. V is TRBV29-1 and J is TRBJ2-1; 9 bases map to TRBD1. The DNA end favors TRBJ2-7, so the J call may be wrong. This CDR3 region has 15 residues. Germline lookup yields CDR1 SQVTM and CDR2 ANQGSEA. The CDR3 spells CSANPEGQGSYEQYF. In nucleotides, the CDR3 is TGCAGCGCTAACCCTGAAGGACAGGGGTCGTACGAGCAGTACTTC.

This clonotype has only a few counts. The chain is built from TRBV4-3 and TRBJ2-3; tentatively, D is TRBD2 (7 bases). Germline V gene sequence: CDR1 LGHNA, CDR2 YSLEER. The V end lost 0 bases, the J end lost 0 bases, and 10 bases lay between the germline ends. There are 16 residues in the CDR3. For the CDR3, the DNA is TGCGCCAGCAGCCAAGATGCGGGGGCGAGCACAGATACGCAGTATTTT. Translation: CASSQDAGASTDTQYF.

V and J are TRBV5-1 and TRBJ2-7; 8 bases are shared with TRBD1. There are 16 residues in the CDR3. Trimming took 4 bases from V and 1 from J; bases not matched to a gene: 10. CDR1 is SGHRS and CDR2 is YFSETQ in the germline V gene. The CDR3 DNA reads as TGCGCCAGCAGCCCTCGGTCAGGGGGCAAATCCTACGAGCAGTACTTC. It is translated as CASSPRSGGKSYEQYF.

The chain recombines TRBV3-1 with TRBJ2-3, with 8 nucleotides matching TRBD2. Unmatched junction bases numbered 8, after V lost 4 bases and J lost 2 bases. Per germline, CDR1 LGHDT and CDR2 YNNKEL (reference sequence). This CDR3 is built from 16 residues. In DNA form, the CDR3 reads TGTGCCAGCAGCCCCCTCCGAGCGGGGGACACAGATACGCAGTATTTT. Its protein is CASSPLRAGDTDTQYF.